The 8 T cell receptor beta chains below all came from one sample that was sequenced in a study of cytomegalovirus exposure and HLA in healthy donors. Primers: 60 Vbeta forward and 13 Jbeta reverse. Data came from immunoSEQ multiplex PCR; TCRdb stores just in-frame clones and leaves some out. This table has approximately 120,000 clones, approximately 77% appearing once. Material: PBMCs. Receptors originate from a man between 18 and 35 years old in good health and CMV-seronegative.

The chain recombines TRBV27 with TRBJ2-1; D is unclear. Germline V gives CDR1 MNHEY, CDR2 SMNVEV (reference sequence). CDR3 length equals 15 residues. V was pared by 0 bases and J by 6 bases, with 12 bases between. CDR3 nucleotides: TGTGCCAGCAGTTTATCAAATCCCCGCGCCAATGAGCAGTTCTTC. Its translation: CASSLSNPRANEQFF.

CDR3 sequence: CASSSGHFGYEQYF. The DNA of the CDR3 is TGTGCCAGCAGCTCCGGACATTTTGGCTACGAGCAGTACTTC. The rearrangement joins TRBV7-9 to TRBJ2-7, with D possibly matching TRBD1 (5 bases). The CDR3 runs 14 residues. CDR1 and CDR2 from the germline V gene are SEHNR and FQNEAQ (reference sequence). The germline V and J ends were trimmed by 4 bases and 3 bases, with 13 bases remaining between them.

The chain uses TRBV5-1 and TRBJ2-2; 10 bases match TRBD2. This CDR3 has 15 residues. With 4 bases clipped from V and 7 bases from J, the junction kept 7 bases outside the gene matches. In germline, CDR1 is SGHRS, CDR2 YFSETQ. CDR3 nucleotides: TGCGCCAGCAGCCCTACTAGCGGGGCCCACGGGGAGCTGTTTTTT. Its protein is CASSPTSGAHGELFF.

The chain links TRBV5-1 to TRBJ2-3; the match to TRBD2 covers 13 bases. Trimming took 2 bases from V and 0 from J; bases not matched to a gene: 3. CDR3 size: 17 residues. The germline gives CDR1 SGHRS, CDR2 YFSETQ. As DNA, the CDR3 is TGCGCCAGCAGCTTTAGACTAGCGGGGGGTAGCACAGATACGCAGTATTTT. It yields the protein CASSFRLAGGSTDTQYF.

The chain carries TRBV9 and TRBJ1-2, with 8 bases lining up with TRBD1. This CDR3 has 14 residues. CDR1 is SGDLS and CDR2 is YYNGEE in the germline V gene. The V and J ends lost 4 bases and 7 bases, in that order; junction bases with no gene match: 9. CDR3 sequence (DNA): TGTGCCAGCAGCCTCCGGACAGGGACGACTGGCTACACCTTC. Protein: CASSLRTGTTGYTF.

This rearrangement joins TRBV7-9 to TRBJ2-7; 7 nucleotides align to TRBD2. V was pared by 5 bases and J by 2 bases, with 9 bases of the junction left unmatched. The length of the CDR3 is 15 residues. CDR1 is SEHNR, CDR2 FQNEAQ, per germline (reference sequence). CDR3 residues: CASSLGRGGAYEQYF. CDR3 nucleotide sequence: TGTGCCAGCAGCCTGGGACGGGGAGGGGCCTACGAGCAGTACTTC.

The chain has TRBV7-9 and TRBJ2-5; possible D gene TRBD2, 6 bases. This CDR3 has 13 amino acids. Trimming removed 3 bases from V and 4 bases from J, with 9 bases in between. Germline V CDR1 and CDR2: SEHNR, FQNEAQ (reference sequence). The CDR3 DNA follows: TGTGCCAGCAGCTTCGGGGGAGCAGAGACCCAGTACTTC. Its translation is CASSFGGAETQYF.

To note about this clone: The junction does not match germline at one end; this may be a read error. The chain employs TRBV7-9 and TRBJ2-7, with 9 nucleotides matching TRBD1. This CDR3 comprises 14 residues. CDR1 SEHNR and CDR2 FQNEAQ come from the germline V gene (reference sequence). DNA for the CDR3: TGTTCCAGCAGCGTCGGACAGGGGAGCTACGAGCAGTACTTC. As protein: CSSSVGQGSYEQYF.